This T cell receptor beta chain comes out of a study of CD8 T cells in Susac syndrome. As for this clonotype: Its antigen is as yet unknown.

An input of roughly 0.45 to 1 ug of RNA was subjected to reverse transcription using random hexamers. One entry per CDR3 protein, called by TCRdb with MiXCR from the immunoSEQ multiplex PCR reads. The sample records roughly 150,000 distinct CDR3 sequences, 95% being singletons. From germline, CDR1 is LGHDT and CDR2 YNNKEL (reference sequence). The CDR3 totals 16 residues. The V segment lost 6 bases and the J segment 0 bases; nucleotides outside the gene matches: 3. Sequencing of TCR beta covered CD8+ and CD4+ T cells obtained from blood. Recently defined diagnostic criteria for definite or probable disease were fulfilled by Susac syndrome patients. Bulk CD8+ and CD4+ cells came from magnetic negative isolation; CD8+ TEMRA by FACS. General study findings and limits: Expansion of Susac CD8+ clones peaked in TEMRA cells and in active patients.

The specimen was CD8+ T cells from PBMCs. The chain uses TRBV3-1 and TRBJ2-2; TRBD2 matches 11 bases. The clonotype originates from a human donor with Susac syndrome. The CDR3 reads CASSQGLAANTGELFF. The CDR3 region has the DNA TGTGCCAGCAGTCAGGGACTAGCGGCGAACACCGGGGAGCTGTTTTTT. Together with reference TRBV3-1 and TRBJ2-2, the CDR3 gives the full variable domain: DTAVSQTPKYLVTQMGNDKSIKCEQNLGHDTMYWYKQDSKKFLKIMFSYNNKELIINETVPNRFSPKSPDKAHLNLHINSLELGDSAVYFCASSQGLAANTGELFFGEGSRLTVL.